This entry describes one T cell receptor beta chain. Its antigen is not known. The CDR3 is made up of 16 amino acids. Germline V CDR1 and CDR2: SGHTA, FQGNSA. V shed 1 base and J 4 bases; nucleotides not matched to a gene: 7. UMIs and a universal primer site were added when TCR cDNA was made by 5'RACE template switching. TCRdb redid the calling of the 5' RACE reads with MiXCR, one entry per CDR3 protein. The sample yields 300,000 to 400,000 distinct CDR3 sequences, 8.7% seen once. The record originates from a study of T cells after yellow fever vaccination. Findings and limits, study-wide: Subsequent to the booster, the majority of primary-vaccination clones reappeared (around 96% CD4, 88% CD8). Overlap between CD4 and CD8 compartments was detected for a small share of clonotypes.

The chain has TRBV7-2 and TRBJ2-5, with 9 bases matching TRBD2. This receptor was taken from a man younger than 35 who received the YFV17D yellow fever vaccine. This material consisted of PBMCs, taken on the day of the first yellow fever vaccination. The DNA of the CDR3 is TGTGCCAGCAGCTTAGGTCCAGGCGGGGGGGCAGAGACCCAGTACTTC. It yields the protein CASSLGPGGGAETQYF.